These T cell receptor beta chains were read from a single sample in a study of radiation and T cells in renal cell carcinoma. Only in-frame clones appear in the TCRdb table, and some are missing; sequencing was by immunoSEQ multiplex PCR. The sample has tens of thousands of clones, 82% seen once; the top ten hold roughly 6.8%. The sample consisted of blood, taken from a patient whose treatment included radiotherapy and nephrectomy. The receptors shown here come from a man in his sixties with renal cell carcinoma. CDR3s include the opening cysteine and the closing phenylalanine or tryptophan. Each record gives: V gene, clone size, D gene, J gene, CDR3 protein, CDR3 DNA. A D gene is named only where the DNA matches it firmly. Expanded clones are given a class, and other clones once, few, many or no size at all.

TRBV11-3	NA	NA	TRBJ1-3	CASSIGPGNTIYF	TGTGCCAGCAGCATAGGGCCTGGAAACACCATATATTTT
TRBV7-7	NA	TRBD2	TRBJ2-5	CASSLEVAGGRETQYF	TGTGCCAGCAGCTTAGAGGTAGCGGGAGGAAGAGAGACCCAGTACTTC
TRBV4-1	NA	NA	TRBJ2-2	CASSPPAATGELFF	TGCGCCAGCAGCCCCCCGGCGGCCACCGGGGAGCTGTTTTTT
TRBV19	NA	TRBD1	TRBJ1-2	CATDTGTAFYGYTF	TGTGCCACCGATACCGGGACAGCGTTCTATGGCTACACCTTC
TRBV6-1	NA	NA	TRBJ2-3	CASSEWMGSTDTQYF	TGTGCCAGCAGTGAATGGATGGGCAGCACAGATACGCAGTATTTT
TRBV4-1	NA	NA	TRBJ2-1	CASSQVASGYNEQFF	TGCGCCAGCAGCCAAGTGGCAAGCGGGTACAATGAGCAGTTCTTC
TRBV2	NA	NA	TRBJ1-4	CASSEDGGDNEKLFF	TGTGCCAGCAGTGAAGACGGGGGGGATAATGAAAAACTGTTTTTT
TRBV5-1	NA	TRBD2	TRBJ2-1	CASSSLAGESNEQFF	TGCGCCAGCAGCTCCCTAGCGGGAGAAAGCAATGAGCAGTTCTTC
TRBV30	once	TRBD1	TRBJ2-4	CAWSRTGGNIQYF	TGTGCCTGGAGTCGGACAGGGGGAAACATTCAGTACTTC
TRBV7-6	NA	TRBD2	TRBJ2-7	CASSSDAGLANEQYF	TGTGCCAGCAGCTCCGATGCGGGACTAGCAAACGAGCAGTACTTC
TRBV5-1	once	NA	TRBJ1-5	CASSLGGGQPQHF	TGCGCCAGCAGCTTGGGGGGTGGTCAGCCCCAGCATTTT
TRBV5-1	NA	NA	TRBJ2-5	CASSLNPQGWKYF	TGCGCCAGCAGCTTGAACCCACAGGGCTGGAAGTACTTC
TRBV5-1	NA	TRBD2	TRBJ2-1	CASSLMAGASYNEQFF	TGCGCCAGCAGCTTGATGGCGGGAGCTTCCTACAATGAGCAGTTCTTC
TRBV9	NA	NA	TRBJ2-1	CASSVSIQFSTSYNEQFF	TGTGCCAGCAGCGTTTCGATTCAGTTTAGCACCAGCTACAATGAGCAGTTCTTC
TRBV19	few	NA	TRBJ1-1	CASSMVTEAFF	TGTGCCAGTAGTATGGTCACTGAAGCTTTCTTT
TRBV2	NA	NA	TRBJ2-7	CASGPGVNPNEQYF	TGTGCCAGCGGGCCGGGAGTTAATCCAAACGAGCAGTACTTC
TRBV13	NA	NA	TRBJ1-2	CASSLGAQGQRGYTF	TGTGCCAGCAGCTTAGGAGCGCAGGGCCAAAGAGGCTACACCTTC
TRBV5-1	NA	NA	TRBJ2-5	CASSFVGALETQYF	TGCGCCAGCAGCTTCGTAGGGGCATTAGAGACCCAGTACTTC
TRBV6-1	NA	TRBD1	TRBJ2-3	CASMDRVFADTQYF	TGTGCCAGCATGGACAGGGTTTTCGCAGATACGCAGTATTTT
TRBV5-1	NA	TRBD1	TRBJ2-5	CASSLAPLTGGGETQYF	TGCGCCAGCAGCTTGGCCCCCCTAACAGGGGGCGGGGAGACCCAGTACTTC
TRBV9	NA	NA	TRBJ1-2	CASSVVGADYGYTF	TGTGCCAGCAGCGTAGTGGGGGCAGATTATGGCTACACCTTC
TRBV7-2	NA	NA	TRBJ2-1	CASSLVPHEQFF	TGTGCCAGCAGCTTGGTCCCCCATGAGCAGTTCTTC
TRBV27	NA	NA	TRBJ2-6	CASTSTSSLGNLGIRSGANVLTF	TGTGCCAGCACCTCTACTTCGTCGCTAGGGAACTTAGGTATTAGGTCTGGGGCCAACGTCCTGACTTTC
TRBV7-7	NA	TRBD2	TRBJ2-3	CASSLGLAGKEDTQYF	TGTGCCAGCAGCTTGGGACTAGCGGGAAAAGAAGATACGCAGTATTTT
TRBV7-2	few	NA	TRBJ2-7	CASSLMAGPFGYEQYF	TGTGCCAGCAGCTTAATGGCGGGCCCTTTTGGGTACGAGCAGTACTTC
TRBV10-3	NA	TRBD2	TRBJ2-3	CASAGTSGTDTQYF	TGTGCCAGCGCGGGGACTAGCGGCACAGATACGCAGTATTTT
TRBV19	NA	TRBD2	TRBJ2-2	CASSIEATSGGGELFF	TGTGCCAGTAGTATAGAGGCTACTAGCGGAGGCGGGGAGCTGTTTTTT
TRBV6-1	NA	TRBD1	TRBJ2-7	CASRGDSPPYEQYF	TGTGCCAGCAGAGGGGACAGTCCACCCTACGAGCAGTACTTC
TRBV27	NA	TRBD1	TRBJ2-2	CASRWTGVTGELFF	TGTGCCAGCAGATGGACAGGGGTCACCGGGGAGCTGTTTTTT